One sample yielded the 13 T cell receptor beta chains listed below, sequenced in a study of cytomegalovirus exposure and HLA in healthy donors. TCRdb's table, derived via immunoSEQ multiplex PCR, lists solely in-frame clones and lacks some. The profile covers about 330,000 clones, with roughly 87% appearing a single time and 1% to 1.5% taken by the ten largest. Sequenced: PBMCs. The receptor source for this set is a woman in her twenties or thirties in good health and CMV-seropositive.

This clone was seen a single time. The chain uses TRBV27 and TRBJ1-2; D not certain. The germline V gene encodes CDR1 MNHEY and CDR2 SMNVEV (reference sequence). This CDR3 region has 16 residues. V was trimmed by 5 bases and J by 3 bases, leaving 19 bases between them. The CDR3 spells CASSHDRAPVDYGYTF. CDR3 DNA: TGTGCCAGCAGTCACGACCGGGCCCCGGTGGACTATGGCTACACCTTC.

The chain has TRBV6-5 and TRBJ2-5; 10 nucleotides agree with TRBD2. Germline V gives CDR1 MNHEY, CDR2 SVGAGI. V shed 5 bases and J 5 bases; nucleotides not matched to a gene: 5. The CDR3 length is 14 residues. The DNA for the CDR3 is TGTGCCAGCAGTATACTAGCGGGGATTGAGACCCAGTACTTC. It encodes CASSILAGIETQYF.

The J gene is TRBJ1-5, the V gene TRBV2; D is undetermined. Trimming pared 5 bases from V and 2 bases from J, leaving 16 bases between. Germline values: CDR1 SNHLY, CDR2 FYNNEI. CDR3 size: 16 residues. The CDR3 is CASSPMRRQGNQPQHF. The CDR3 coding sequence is TGTGCCAGCAGTCCCATGAGGCGGCAGGGCAATCAGCCCCAGCATTTT.

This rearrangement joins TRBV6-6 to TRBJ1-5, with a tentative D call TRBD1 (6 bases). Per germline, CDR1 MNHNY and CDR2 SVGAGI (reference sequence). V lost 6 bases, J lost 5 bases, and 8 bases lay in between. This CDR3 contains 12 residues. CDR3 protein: CASSSGDQPQHF. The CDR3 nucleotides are TGTGCCAGCAGCTCAGGGGATCAGCCCCAGCATTTT.

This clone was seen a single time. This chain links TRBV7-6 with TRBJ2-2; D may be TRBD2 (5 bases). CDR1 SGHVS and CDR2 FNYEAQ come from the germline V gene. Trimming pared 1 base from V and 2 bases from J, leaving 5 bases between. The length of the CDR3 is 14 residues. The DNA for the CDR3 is TGTGCCAGCAGCTTAGGGACTAACACCGGGGAGCTGTTTTTT. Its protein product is CASSLGTNTGELFF.

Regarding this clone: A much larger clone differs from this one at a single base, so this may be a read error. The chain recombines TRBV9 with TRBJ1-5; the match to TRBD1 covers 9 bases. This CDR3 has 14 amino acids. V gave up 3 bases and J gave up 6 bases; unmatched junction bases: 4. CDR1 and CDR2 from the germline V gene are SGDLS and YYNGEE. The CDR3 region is CASSAQGAGQPQHF. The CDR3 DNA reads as TGTGCCAGCAGCGCACAGGGGGCGGGTCAGCCCCAGCATTTT.

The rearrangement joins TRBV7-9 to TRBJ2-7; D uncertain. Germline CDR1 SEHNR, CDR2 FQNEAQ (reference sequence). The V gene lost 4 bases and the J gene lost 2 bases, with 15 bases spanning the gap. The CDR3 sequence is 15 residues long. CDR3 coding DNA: TGTGCCAGCAGCTCCTCGATTCCGCTTCCCTACGAGCAGTACTTC. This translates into CASSSSIPLPYEQYF.

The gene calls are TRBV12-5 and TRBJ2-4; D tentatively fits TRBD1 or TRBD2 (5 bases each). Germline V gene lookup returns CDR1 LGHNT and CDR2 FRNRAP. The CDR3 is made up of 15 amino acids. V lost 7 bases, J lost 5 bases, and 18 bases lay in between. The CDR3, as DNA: TGTGCTAGTGCCCCGGGACGGGGCCGTGAAAACATTCAGTACTTC. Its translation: CASAPGRGRENIQYF.

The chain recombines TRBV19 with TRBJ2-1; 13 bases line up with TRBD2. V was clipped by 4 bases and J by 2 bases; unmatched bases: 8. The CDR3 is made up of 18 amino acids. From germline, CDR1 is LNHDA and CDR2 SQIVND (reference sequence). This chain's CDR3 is CASSKGLAGSLTYNEQFF. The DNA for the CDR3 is TGTGCCAGTAGTAAGGGACTAGCGGGGTCTCTGACCTACAATGAGCAGTTCTTC. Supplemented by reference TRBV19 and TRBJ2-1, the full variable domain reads DGGITQSPKYLFRKEGQNVTLSCEQNLNHDAMYWYRQDPGQGLRLIYYSQIVNDFQKGDIAEGYSVSREKKESFPLTVTSAQKNPTAFYLCASSKGLAGSLTYNEQFFGPGTRLTVL.

The DNA of the CDR3 is TGTGCCAGCAGCCAAGGGACAGGGAGTTATCAGTTCTTC. Translating gives CASSQGTGSYQFF. This sequence joins TRBV14 and TRBJ2-1; 8 positions agree with TRBD1. This CDR3 contains 13 residues. Trimming cost V 1 base and J 13 bases; bases outside gene matches: 6. Germline CDR1 reads SGHDN; CDR2 reads FVKESK.

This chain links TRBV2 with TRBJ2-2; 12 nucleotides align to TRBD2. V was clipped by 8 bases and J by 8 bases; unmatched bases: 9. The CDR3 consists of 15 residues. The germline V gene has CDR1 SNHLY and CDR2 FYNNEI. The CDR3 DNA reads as TGTGCCAGCGTTAGGACTAGCGGGATTCGGGGGGAGCTGTTTTTT. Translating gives CASVRTSGIRGELFF.

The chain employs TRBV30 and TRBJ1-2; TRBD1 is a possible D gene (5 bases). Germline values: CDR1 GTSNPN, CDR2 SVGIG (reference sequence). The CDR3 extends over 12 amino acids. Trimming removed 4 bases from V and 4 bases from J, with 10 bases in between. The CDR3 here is CAWMGESYGYTF. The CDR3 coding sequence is TGTGCCTGGATGGGGGAGAGCTATGGCTACACCTTC.

The CDR3 protein is CASSQPSPGGYGYTF. DNA of the CDR3: TGTGCCAGCAGTCAACCCTCGCCAGGGGGCTATGGCTACACCTTC. This chain joins TRBV28 and TRBJ1-2; TRBD1 matches 7 bases. CDR1 and CDR2 from the germline V gene are MDHEN and SYDVKM. The CDR3 runs 15 residues. V lost 5 bases, J lost 4 bases, and 10 bases stayed unmatched.